This T cell receptor (beta chain) was obtained from a study of cytomegalovirus exposure and HLA in healthy donors. The study, taken as a whole, reports: Another analysis was done later, and it associated approximately 18,000 TCR beta sequences with HLA alleles at 0.05 false discovery rate.

Trimming cost V 1 base and J 4 bases; bases outside gene matches: 3. CDR1 LGHNA and CDR2 YSLEER come from the germline V gene. The CDR3 extends over 15 amino acids. The PCR ran on 60 Vbeta and 13 Jbeta primers. Produced via immunoSEQ multiplex PCR; TCRdb's table is partial and in-frame only. The table includes approximately 180,000 clones, over 65% detected once. Comments on this clone: Its cognate antigen is unknown.

Healthy bone marrow donors made up the donors. This TCR was sampled from a woman aged 55-69 years in good health and CMV-seropositive. The genes are TRBV4-3 and TRBJ2-1; 8 bases fit TRBD2. The sample taken for sequencing was PBMCs. As DNA, the CDR3 is TGCGCCAGCAGCCAAGCGGGGGGGTGGTACAATGAGCAGTTCTTC. Residues: CASSQAGGWYNEQFF.